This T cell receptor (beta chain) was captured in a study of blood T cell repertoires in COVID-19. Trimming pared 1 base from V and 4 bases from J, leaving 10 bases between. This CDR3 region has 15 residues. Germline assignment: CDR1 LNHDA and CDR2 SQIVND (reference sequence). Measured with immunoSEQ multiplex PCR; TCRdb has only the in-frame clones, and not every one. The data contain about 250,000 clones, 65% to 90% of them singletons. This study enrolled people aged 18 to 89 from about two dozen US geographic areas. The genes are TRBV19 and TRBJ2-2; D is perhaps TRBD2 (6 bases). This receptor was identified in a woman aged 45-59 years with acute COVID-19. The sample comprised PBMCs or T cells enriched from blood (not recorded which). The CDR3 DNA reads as TGTGCCAGTAGTATAGGTGGAGGGACCACCGGGGAGCTGTTTTTT. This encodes CASSIGGGTTGELFF. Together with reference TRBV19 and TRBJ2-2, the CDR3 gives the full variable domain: DGGITQSPKYLFRKEGQNVTLSCEQNLNHDAMYWYRQDPGQGLRLIYYSQIVNDFQKGDIAEGYSVSREKKESFPLTVTSAQKNPTAFYLCASSIGGGTTGELFFGEGSRLTVL.